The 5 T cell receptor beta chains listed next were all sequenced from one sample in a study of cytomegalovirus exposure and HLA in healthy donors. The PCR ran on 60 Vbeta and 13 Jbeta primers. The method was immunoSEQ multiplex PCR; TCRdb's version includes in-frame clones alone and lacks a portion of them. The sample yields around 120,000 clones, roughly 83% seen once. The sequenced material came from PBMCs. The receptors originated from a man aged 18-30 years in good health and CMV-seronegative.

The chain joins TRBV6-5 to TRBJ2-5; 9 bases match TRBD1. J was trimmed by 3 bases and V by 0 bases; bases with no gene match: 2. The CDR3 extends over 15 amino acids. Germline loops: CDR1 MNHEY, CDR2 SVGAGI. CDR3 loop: CASSYSTGGKETQYF. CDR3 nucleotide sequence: TGTGCCAGCAGTTACTCGACAGGGGGGAAAGAGACCCAGTACTTC.

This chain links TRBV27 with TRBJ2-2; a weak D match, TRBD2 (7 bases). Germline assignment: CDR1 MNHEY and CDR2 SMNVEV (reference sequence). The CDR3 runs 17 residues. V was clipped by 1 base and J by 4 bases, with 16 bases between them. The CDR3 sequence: CASSLWSGGRFTGELFF. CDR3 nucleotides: TGTGCCAGCAGTTTATGGTCCGGGGGGCGATTCACCGGGGAGCTGTTTTTT.

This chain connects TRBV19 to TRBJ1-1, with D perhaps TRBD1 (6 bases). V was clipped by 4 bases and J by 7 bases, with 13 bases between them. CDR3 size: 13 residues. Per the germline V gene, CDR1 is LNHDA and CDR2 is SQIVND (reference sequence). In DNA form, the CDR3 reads TGTGCCAGTAGTACATCCCAGGGGATTGAAGCTTTCTTT. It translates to CASSTSQGIEAFF.

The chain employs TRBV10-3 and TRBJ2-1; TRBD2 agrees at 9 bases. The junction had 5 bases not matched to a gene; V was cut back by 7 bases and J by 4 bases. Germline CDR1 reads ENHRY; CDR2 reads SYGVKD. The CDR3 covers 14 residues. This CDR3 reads CAIKAGGSYNEQFF. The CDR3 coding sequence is TGTGCCATCAAGGCGGGAGGGTCTTACAATGAGCAGTTCTTC.

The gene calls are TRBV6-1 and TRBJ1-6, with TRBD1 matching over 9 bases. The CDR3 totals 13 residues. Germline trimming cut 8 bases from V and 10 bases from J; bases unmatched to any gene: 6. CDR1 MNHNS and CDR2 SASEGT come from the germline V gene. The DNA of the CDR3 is TGTGCCAGCCAAACAGGGGGCATCTCACCCCTCCACTTT. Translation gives CASQTGGISPLHF.